This TCR beta chain originates from a study of PD-L1 blockade in urothelial cancer. Study overall: Males with bladder-origin urothelial cancer made up about 85% of the roughly 29 patients. At 3 weeks (second dose) and 6 weeks after starting treatment, blood was analyzed. Per blood sample, T cells had a median of around 150,000.

The J segment lost 0 bases and the V segment lost 6 bases, leaving 14 bases of the junction unmatched. The V gene's germline CDR1 is SQVTM and CDR2 ANQGSEA. CDR3 length: 17 amino acids. This clone was counted a few times. Added to each PCR by spiking were synthetic TCR analog templates. The method was immunoSEQ multiplex PCR; TCRdb's version includes in-frame clones alone and lacks a portion of them. Of about 84,000 clones listed, about 80% are singletons. This chain links TRBV29-1 with TRBJ2-5, with TRBD1 matching 9 bases. The sequences come from PBMCs, collected around atezolizumab (anti-PD-L1) treatment. The sequence derives from a man aged 65 to 79 with urothelial cancer. The CDR3, as DNA: TGCAGCGTCCGGGGGAAACAGGGGGCCACGTACCAAGAGACCCAGTACTTC. This gives the protein CSVRGKQGATYQETQYF.